This T cell receptor (beta chain) stems from a study of blood T cell repertoires in COVID-19. Looking at the study overall: The United States, Italy and Spain provided the acute and convalescent COVID-19 samples.

Authors' analysis steps: Nucleated cell number was recorded as an estimate derived from reference gene primer amplification. Only in-frame clones appear in the TCRdb table, and some are missing; sequencing was by immunoSEQ multiplex PCR. V, J and clone size are those of that table, while D and trimming were read from the DNA. The sample shows about 260,000 clones, about 89% of them seen only once. Germline V gene sequence: CDR1 SEHNR, CDR2 FQNEAQ (reference sequence). With 4 bases clipped from V and 3 bases from J, the junction kept 7 bases outside the gene matches. This CDR3 spans 15 amino acids. The TCR was taken from a man aged 35-49 years who had recovered from COVID-19. This chain uses TRBV7-9 with TRBJ1-2; 8 positions match TRBD1. Sequencing used peripheral blood. As DNA, the CDR3 is TGTGCCAGCAGCTCCCCGACAGGGGAATACTATGGCTACACCTTC. Translating gives CASSSPTGEYYGYTF.